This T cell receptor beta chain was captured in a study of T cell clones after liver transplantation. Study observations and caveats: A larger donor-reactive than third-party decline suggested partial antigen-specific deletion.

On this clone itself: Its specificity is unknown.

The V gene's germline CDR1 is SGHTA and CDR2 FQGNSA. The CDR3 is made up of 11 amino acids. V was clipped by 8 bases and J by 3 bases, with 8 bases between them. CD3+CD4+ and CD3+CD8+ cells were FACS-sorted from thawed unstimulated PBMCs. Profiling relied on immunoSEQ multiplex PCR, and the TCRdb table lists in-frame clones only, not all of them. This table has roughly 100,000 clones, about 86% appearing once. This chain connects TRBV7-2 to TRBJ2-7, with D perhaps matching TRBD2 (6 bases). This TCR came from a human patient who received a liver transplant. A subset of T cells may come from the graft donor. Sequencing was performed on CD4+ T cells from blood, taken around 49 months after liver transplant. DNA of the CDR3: TGTGCCAGCGGGACTGTCTACGAGCAGTACTTC. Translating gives CASGTVYEQYF.